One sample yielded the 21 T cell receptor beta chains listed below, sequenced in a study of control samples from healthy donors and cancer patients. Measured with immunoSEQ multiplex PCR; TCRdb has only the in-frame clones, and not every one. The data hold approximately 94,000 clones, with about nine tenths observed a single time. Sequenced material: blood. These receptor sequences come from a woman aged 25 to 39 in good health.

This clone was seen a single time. The DNA of the CDR3 is TGTGCCAGCAGCTTAGAGGGGAGTGTACGTGAAGCTTTCTTT. Its protein is CASSLEGSVREAFF. The genes are TRBV7-9 and TRBJ1-1, with D possibly matching TRBD1 (5 bases). CDR1 is SEHNR and CDR2 is FQNEAQ in the germline V gene (reference sequence). V was clipped by 1 base and J by 7 bases, with 13 bases between them. The CDR3 runs to 14 residues.

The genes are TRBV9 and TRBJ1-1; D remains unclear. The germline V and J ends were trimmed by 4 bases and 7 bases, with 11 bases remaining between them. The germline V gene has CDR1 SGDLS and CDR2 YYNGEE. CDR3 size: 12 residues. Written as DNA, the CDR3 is TGTGCCAGCAGCCGTGACGGCCGTGAAGCTTTCTTT. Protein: CASSRDGREAFF.

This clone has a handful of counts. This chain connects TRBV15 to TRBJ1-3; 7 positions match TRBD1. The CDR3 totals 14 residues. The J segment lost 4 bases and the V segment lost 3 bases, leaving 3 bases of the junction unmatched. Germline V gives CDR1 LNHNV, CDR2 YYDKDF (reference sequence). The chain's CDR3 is CATSSPGQGNTIYF. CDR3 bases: TGTGCCACCAGCAGTCCGGGACAGGGAAACACCATATATTTT.

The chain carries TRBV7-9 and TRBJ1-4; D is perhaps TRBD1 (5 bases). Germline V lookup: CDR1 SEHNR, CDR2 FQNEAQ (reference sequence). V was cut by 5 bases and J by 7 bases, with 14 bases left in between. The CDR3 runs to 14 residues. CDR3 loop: CASSPLGTFEKLFF. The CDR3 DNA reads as TGTGCCAGCAGCCCCTTGGGGACTTTTGAAAAACTGTTTTTT.

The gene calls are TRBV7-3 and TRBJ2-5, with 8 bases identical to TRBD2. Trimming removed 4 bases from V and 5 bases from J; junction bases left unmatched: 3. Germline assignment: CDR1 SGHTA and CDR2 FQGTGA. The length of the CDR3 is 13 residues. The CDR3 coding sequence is TGTGCCAGCAGCTGGGGACTAGGGGAGACCCAGTACTTC. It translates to CASSWGLGETQYF.

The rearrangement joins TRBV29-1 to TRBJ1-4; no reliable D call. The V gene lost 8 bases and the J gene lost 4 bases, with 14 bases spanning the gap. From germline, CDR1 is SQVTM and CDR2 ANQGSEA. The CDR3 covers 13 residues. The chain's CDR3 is CSLASSGNEKLFF. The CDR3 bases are TGCAGCTTGGCCAGTTCGGGTAATGAAAAACTGTTTTTT. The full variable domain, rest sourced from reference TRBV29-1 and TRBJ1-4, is SAVISQKPSRDICQRGTSLTIQCQVDSQVTMMFWYRQQPGQSLTLIATANQGSEATYESGFVIDKFPISRPNLTFSTLTVSNMSPEDSSIYLCSLASSGNEKLFFGSGTQLSVL.

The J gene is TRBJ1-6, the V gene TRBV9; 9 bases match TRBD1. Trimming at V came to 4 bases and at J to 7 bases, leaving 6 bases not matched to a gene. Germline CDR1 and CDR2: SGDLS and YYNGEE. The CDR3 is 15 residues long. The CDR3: CASSTGTGKNSPLHF. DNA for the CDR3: TGTGCCAGCAGCACCGGGACAGGGAAAAATTCACCCCTCCACTTT. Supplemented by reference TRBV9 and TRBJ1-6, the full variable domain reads DSGVTQTPKHLITATGQRVTLRCSPRSGDLSVYWYQQSLDQGLQFLIQYYNGEERAKGNILERFSAQQFPDLHSELNLSSLELGDSALYFCASSTGTGKNSPLHFGNGTRLTVT.

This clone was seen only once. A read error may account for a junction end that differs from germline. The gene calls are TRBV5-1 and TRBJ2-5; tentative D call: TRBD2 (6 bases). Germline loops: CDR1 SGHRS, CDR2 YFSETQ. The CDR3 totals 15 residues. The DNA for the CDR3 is TGCGCCAGCACCTTGCAAGGGAGGTACCAAGAGACCCAGTACTTC. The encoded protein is CASTLQGRYQETQYF.

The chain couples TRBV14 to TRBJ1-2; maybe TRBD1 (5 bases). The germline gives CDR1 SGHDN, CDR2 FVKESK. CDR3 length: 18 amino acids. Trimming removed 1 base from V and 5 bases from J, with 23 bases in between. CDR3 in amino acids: CASSQAMDTRGYEYGYTF. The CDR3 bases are TGTGCCAGCAGCCAAGCCATGGACACGCGGGGGTATGAGTATGGCTACACCTTC.

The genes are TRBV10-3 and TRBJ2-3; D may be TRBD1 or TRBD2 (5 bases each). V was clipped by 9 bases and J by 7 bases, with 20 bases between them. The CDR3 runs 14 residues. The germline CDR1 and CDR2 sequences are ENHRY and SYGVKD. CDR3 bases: TGTGCCATTAGTCCCGGGGCACAGGATTATACGCAGTATTTT. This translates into CAISPGAQDYTQYF.

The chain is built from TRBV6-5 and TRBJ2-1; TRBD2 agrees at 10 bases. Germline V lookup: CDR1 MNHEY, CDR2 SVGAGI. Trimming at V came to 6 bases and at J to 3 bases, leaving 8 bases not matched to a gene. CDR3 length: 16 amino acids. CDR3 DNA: TGTGCCAGCAGGTACGTGGGACTAGCGCTCTACAATGAGCAGTTCTTC. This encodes CASRYVGLALYNEQFF.

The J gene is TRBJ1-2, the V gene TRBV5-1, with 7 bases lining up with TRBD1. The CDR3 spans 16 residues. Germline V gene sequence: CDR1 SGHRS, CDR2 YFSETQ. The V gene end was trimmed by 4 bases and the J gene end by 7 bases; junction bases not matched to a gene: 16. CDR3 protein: CASSPPGRGQSGGYTF. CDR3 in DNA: TGCGCCAGCAGCCCCCCAGGGAGGGGGCAAAGTGGTGGCTACACCTTC.

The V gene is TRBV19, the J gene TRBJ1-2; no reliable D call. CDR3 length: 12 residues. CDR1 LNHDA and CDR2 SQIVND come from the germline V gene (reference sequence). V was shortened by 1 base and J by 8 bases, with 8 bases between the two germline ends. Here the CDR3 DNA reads TGTGCCAGTAGTATAGCGCGGCAGGGCTACACCTTC. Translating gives CASSIARQGYTF.

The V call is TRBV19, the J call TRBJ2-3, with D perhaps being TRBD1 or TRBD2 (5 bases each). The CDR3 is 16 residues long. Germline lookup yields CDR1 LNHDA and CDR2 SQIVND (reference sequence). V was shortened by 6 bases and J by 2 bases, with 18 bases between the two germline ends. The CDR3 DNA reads TGTGCCAGTAGCCCACGGGACCTCTCCCTCACAGATACGCAGTATTTT. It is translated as CASSPRDLSLTDTQYF.

The CDR3 is CASSSAGVGYNEQFF. In nucleotides, the CDR3 is TGTGCCAGCAGCTCAGCGGGAGTAGGGTACAATGAGCAGTTCTTC. The chain joins TRBV7-6 to TRBJ2-1; TRBD2 matches 8 bases. The CDR3 runs 15 residues. CDR1 and CDR2 from the germline V gene are SGHVS and FNYEAQ. The V gene end was trimmed by 4 bases and the J gene end by 4 bases; junction bases not matched to a gene: 6.

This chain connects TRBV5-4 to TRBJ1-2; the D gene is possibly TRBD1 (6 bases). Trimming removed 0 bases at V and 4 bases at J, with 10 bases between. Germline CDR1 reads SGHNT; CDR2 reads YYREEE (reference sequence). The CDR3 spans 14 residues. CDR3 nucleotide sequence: TGTGCCAGCAGCTTGGAAGGGGGTAGCTATGGCTACACCTTC. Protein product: CASSLEGGSYGYTF.

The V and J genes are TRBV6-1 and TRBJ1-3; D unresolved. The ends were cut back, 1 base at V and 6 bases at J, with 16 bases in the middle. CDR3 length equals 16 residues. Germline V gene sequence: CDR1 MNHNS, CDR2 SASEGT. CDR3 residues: CASSEDLTVRKNTIYF. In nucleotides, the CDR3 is TGTGCCAGCAGTGAAGATTTAACAGTCAGGAAAAACACCATATATTTT.

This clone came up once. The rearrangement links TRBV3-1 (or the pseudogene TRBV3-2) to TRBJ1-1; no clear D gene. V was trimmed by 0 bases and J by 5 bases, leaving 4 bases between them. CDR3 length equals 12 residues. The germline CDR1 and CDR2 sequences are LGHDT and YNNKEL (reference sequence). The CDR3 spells CASSQDVTEAFF. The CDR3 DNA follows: TGTGCCAGCAGCCAAGATGTGACTGAAGCTTTCTTT.

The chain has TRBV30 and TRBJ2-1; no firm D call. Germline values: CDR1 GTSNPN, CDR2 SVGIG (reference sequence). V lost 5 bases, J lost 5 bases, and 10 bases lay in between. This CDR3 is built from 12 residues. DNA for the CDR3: TGTGCCTGGGCCCCGAGTAACAATGAGCAGTTCTTC. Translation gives CAWAPSNNEQFF.

CDR3 loop: CASSDRTGTYGGYTF. The CDR3 coding sequence is TGTGCCAGCAGTGACCGAACCGGGACATACGGAGGCTACACCTTC. This sequence joins TRBV25-1 and TRBJ1-2; tentative D call: TRBD1 (6 bases). The CDR3 spans 15 residues. V gave up 3 bases and J gave up 8 bases, with 19 bases separating them. Germline assignment: CDR1 MGHDK and CDR2 SYGVNS.

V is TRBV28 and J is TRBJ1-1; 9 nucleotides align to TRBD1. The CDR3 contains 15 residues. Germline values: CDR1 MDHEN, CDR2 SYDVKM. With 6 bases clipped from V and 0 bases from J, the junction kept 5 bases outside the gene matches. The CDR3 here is CASRAGQGMNTEAFF. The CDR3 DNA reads TGTGCCAGCAGAGCGGGACAGGGTATGAACACTGAAGCTTTCTTT.